This T cell receptor (beta chain) derives from a study of shared clonotypes between healthy human individuals (dated by TCRdb to the early 2020s). With respect to the entire study: The cohort included three men and a couple of women between 18 and 49 years of age. Per donor, three plates each were used for CD4 naive and CD4 memory, two for CD8 naive, and one for CD8 memory. Blood TCR repertoires of about five healthy adults were deeply sequenced to estimate repertoire size and the extent of clonotype sharing between individuals. Different laboratories and diverse techniques were used to prepare libraries and sequence TCR repertoires, to increase sequencing depth and limit assay-specific biases. Leukapheresis yielded between about 0.85 and 10 billion PBMCs per donor.

General findings and caveats noted by the study authors: Clonotypes shared by all four sorted-subset donors showed higher generation probabilities than non-shared clonotypes. Sampling was limited to blood, and TCR repertoires in tissue likely differ from TCR repertoires in blood. The genetic and exposure-history diversity represented was limited by the small number of donors. Rarefaction of sorted-subset datasets indicated incomplete sequencing despite the large sequencing depth. Based on pairwise subsampling, the degree of clonotype sharing among donors was expected to be affected by sequencing depth. Sharing across four donors was observed for about 5% of naive CD4, less than 4% of naive CD8, about 2.5% of memory CD4, and around 0.42% of memory CD8 clonotypes. Larger estimated clonotype richness was generally found for naive subsets than for memory subsets.

After removal of 8 bases from V and 6 bases from J, the junction retains 12 bases not matched to a gene. Counted from cysteine to phenylalanine, this CDR3 has 15 amino acids. Only CDR3 DNA is held: 45 bases, read in frame from base 1. For CDR1 and CDR2, the germline V gene (reference sequence) lists MNHEY and SMNVEV. Comments on this clone: The antigen this receptor binds is unknown. The record has no base qualities; no much larger clone is one base away.

Using the deep immunoSEQ assay, multiplex PCR amplified TCR CDR3 regions from genomic DNA. Extracted genomic DNA from each cell subset was spread evenly across all wells of several immunoSEQ 96-well plates, with each plate serving as a replicate. For sorted subsets, around 0.2 ug of genomic DNA, equivalent to 25,000 to 30,000 T cell genomes, went into each replicate PCR. The purified libraries were quantified using a Qubit 3.0 fluorometer, sized with a Bioanalyzer 2100, and then quantified again using the KAPA Library Quantification kit. Every immunoSEQ 96-well plate was sequenced on a dedicated single-read 150-cycle Illumina NextSeq 550 flow cell. As for how the authors treated the data: Because the immunoSEQ output held only junctional sequences and lacked quality scores, the filtering could not match the filtering applied to full-length reads. To assign V/J genes and CDR3, sequences were annotated using PyIR, a Python wrapper for IgBLAST v1.9, with IMGT germline references. Reads with weak V/J assignments (E-value above 1e-6), missing CDR3, stop codons, out-of-frame junctions, or ambiguous translated residues were removed. V3J clonotypes were defined as sequences sharing an identical inferred V gene, J gene, and CDR3 amino acid sequence. Percentage overlap between repertoires was computed as shared unique clonotypes divided by the size of the smaller repertoire. Repertoire richness was assessed with RTK rarefaction, the Chao1 estimator, and Recon v2.1 estimates of unobserved clonotypes. OLGA was used to compute generation probabilities for all TCRbeta clonotypes that the gDNA method yielded from four donors. Entries here come from immuneACCESS through TCRdb and include only in-frame sequences with V and J called. Some clones fail to appear in such tables; in the studies checked, an unresolved V gene covers under half of the shortfall, and the cause of the remainder is unknown. V and J calls and clone size come straight from that table; D and trimming were deduced from the DNA. The sample records millions of clones, over 85% of which are singletons. The biggest ten clones account for roughly 1% of the sample.

CD8 naive samples consisted of CD45RO-negative cells that were positively selected for CCR7, yielding a CD45RA+CCR7+ population without TemRA cells. Donors were healthy HIV-negative adults with no recently reported acute infections or vaccinations. Only Caucasian adults living in Nashville, Tennessee, USA were represented among the donors. Blood was collected by leukapheresis, and PBMCs were isolated by Ficoll-Histopaque density gradient centrifugation and then cryopreserved in liquid nitrogen vapor phase. Analytical flow cytometry was used to check the purity and quantity of every magnetically sorted T cell population. Each sorted fraction had its genomic DNA isolated and then quantified by UV absorbance on a Nanodrop 2000c.

The TCR was taken from a man younger than 35 in good health. The specimen was naive CD8+ T cells sorted from blood. The label giving this sample's cell subset or site can be read as: CD45RA+CCR7+. The chain links TRBV27 with TRBJ1-2; 10 central nucleotides agree with TRBD1. The CDR3 sequence is CASRDRGGGADGYTF. The DNA sequence is TGTGCCAGCCGGGACAGGGGAGGAGGAGCTGATGGCTACACCTTC.